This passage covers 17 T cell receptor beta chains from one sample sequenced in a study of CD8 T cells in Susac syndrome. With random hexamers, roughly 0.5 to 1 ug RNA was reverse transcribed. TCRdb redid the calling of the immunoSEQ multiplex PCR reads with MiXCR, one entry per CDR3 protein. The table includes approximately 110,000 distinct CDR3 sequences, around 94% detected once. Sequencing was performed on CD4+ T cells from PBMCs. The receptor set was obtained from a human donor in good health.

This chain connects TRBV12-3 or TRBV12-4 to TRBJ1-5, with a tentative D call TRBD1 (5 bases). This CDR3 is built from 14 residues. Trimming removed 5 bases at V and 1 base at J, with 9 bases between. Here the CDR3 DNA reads TGTGCCAGCAGTCGTCGGGACAGCAATCAGCCCCAGCATTTT. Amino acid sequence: CASSRRDSNQPQHF.

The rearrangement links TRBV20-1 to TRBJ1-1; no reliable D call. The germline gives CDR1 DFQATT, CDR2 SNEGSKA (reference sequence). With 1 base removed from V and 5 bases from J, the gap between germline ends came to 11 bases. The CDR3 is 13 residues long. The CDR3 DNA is TGCAGTGCTAGAGCCTTTAAGAAGACTGAAGCTTTCTTT. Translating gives CSARAFKKTEAFF.

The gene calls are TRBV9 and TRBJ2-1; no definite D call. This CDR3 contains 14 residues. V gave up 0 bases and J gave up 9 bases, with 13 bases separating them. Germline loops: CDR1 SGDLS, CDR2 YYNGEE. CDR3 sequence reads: CASSVGGGSGEQFF. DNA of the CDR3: TGTGCCAGCAGCGTAGGGGGTGGCTCGGGTGAGCAGTTCTTC. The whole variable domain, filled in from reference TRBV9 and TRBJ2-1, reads DSGVTQTPKHLITATGQRVTLRCSPRSGDLSVYWYQQSLDQGLQFLIQYYNGEERAKGNILERFSAQQFPDLHSELNLSSLELGDSALYFCASSVGGGSGEQFFGPGTRLTVL.

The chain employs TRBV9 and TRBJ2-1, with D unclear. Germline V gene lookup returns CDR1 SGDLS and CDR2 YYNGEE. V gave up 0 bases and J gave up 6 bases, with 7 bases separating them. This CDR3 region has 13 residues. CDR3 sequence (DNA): TGTGCCAGCAGCGTAGACGCGGCCAATGAGCAGTTCTTC. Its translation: CASSVDAANEQFF.

CDR3 nucleotides: TGTGCCAGCAGTTGGGGGAACCAGCCCCAGCATTTT. Protein product: CASSWGNQPQHF. This chain links TRBV2 with TRBJ1-5; D is perhaps TRBD1 (5 bases). The CDR3 has 12 residues. CDR1 and CDR2 (germline): SNHLY, FYNNEI. V lost 5 bases, J lost 7 bases, and 9 bases lay in between.

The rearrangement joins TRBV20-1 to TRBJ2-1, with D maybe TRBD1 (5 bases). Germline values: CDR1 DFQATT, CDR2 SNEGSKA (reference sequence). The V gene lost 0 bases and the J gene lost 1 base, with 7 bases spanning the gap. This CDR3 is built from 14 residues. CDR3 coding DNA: TGCAGTGCTAGAGATAGGGGATCCTACAATGAGCAGTTCTTC. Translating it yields CSARDRGSYNEQFF.

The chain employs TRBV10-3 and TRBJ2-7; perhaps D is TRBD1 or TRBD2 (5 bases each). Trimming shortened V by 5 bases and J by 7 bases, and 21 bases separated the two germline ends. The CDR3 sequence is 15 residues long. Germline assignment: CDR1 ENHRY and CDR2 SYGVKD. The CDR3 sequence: CAISSLGTNAKEQYF. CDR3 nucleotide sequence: TGTGCCATCAGTTCACTCGGGACCAACGCTAAGGAGCAGTACTTC.

The CDR3 reads CASSPGQGVRSNQPQHF. The CDR3 DNA is TGTGCCAGCTCACCGGGACAGGGGGTGAGGAGCAATCAGCCCCAGCATTTT. The rearrangement links TRBV18 to TRBJ1-5; TRBD1 aligns across 11 bases. Looked up from germline, CDR1 is KGHSH and CDR2 is LQKENI. This CDR3 is built from 17 residues. The V and J ends lost 3 bases and 1 base, in that order; junction bases with no gene match: 5.

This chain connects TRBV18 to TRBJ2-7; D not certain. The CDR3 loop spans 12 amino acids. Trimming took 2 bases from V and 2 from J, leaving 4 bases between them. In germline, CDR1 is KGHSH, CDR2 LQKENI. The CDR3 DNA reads TGTGCCAGCTCACCAGAGGCCTACGAGCAGTACTTC. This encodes CASSPEAYEQYF.

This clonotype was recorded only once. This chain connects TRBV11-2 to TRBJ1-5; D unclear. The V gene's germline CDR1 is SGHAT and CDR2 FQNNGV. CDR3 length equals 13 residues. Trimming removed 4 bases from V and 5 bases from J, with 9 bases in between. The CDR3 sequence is CASSSATYQPQHF. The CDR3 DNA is TGTGCCAGCAGCTCAGCCACGTATCAGCCCCAGCATTTT.

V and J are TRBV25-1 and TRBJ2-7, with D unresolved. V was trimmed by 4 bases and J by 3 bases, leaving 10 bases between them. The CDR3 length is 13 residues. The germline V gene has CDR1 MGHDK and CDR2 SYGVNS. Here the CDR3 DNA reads TGTGCCAGCAGTGTACATAACTTCTACGAGCAGTACTTC. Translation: CASSVHNFYEQYF.

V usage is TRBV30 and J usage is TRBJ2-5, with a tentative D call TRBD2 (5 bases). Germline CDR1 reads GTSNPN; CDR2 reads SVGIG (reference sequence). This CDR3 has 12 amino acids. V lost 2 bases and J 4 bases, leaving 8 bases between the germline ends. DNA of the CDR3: TGTGCCTGGAGTTGGACTGTAGAGACCCAGTACTTC. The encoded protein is CAWSWTVETQYF. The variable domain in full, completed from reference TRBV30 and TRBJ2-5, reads SQTIHQWPATLVQPVGSPLSLECTVEGTSNPNLYWYRQAAGRGLQLLFYSVGIGQISSEVPQNLSASRPQDRQFILSSKKLLLSDSGFYLCAWSWTVETQYFGPGTRLLVL.

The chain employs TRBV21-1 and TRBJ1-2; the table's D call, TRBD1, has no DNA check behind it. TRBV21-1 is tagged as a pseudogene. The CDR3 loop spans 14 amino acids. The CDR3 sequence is CASLRQGAHYGYTF. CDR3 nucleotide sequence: TGTGCCAGCCTCCGACAGGGAGCCCACTATGGCTACACCTTC.

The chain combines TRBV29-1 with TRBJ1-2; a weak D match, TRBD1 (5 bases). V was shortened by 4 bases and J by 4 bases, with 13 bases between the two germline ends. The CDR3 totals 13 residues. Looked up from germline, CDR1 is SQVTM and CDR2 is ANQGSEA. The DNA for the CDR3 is TGCAGCGTTGTGGACACCGGTGGCTATGGCTACACCTTC. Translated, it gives CSVVDTGGYGYTF.

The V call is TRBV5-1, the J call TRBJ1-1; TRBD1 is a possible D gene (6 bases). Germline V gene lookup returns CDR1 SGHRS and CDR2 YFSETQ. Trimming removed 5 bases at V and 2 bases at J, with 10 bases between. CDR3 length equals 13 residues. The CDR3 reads CASRAGANTEAFF. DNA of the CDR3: TGCGCCAGCAGAGCGGGGGCTAACACTGAAGCTTTCTTT.

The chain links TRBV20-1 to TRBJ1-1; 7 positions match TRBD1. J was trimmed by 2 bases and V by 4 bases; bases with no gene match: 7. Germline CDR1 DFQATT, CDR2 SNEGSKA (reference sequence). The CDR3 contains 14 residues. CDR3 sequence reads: CSATRDSRNTEAFF. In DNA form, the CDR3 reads TGCAGTGCTACTCGGGACAGCCGAAACACTGAAGCTTTCTTT.

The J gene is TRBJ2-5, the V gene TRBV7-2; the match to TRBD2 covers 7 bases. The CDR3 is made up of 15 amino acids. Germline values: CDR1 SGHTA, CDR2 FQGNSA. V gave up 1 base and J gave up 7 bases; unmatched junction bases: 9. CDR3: CASSLVDGGGVTQYF. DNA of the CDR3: TGTGCCAGCAGCTTAGTTGATGGTGGGGGGGTGACCCAGTACTTC.